This T cell receptor (beta chain) was sequenced in a study of CD8 T cells in Susac syndrome. The study, taken as a whole, reports: The authors acknowledged that the study's TCR sequencing and HLA analysis involved relatively few individuals.

The length of the CDR3 is 14 residues. Germline V gives CDR1 MNHEY, CDR2 SVGEGT. The V gene end was trimmed by 2 bases and the J gene end by 6 bases; junction bases not matched to a gene: 2. As regards this clonotype: The antigen is not known.

Reverse transcription of roughly 0.5 to 1 ug RNA was carried out with random hexamers. Multiplex immunoSEQ PCR targeted 54 Vbeta and 13 Jbeta TCR beta segments. TCRdb re-called the immunoSEQ multiplex PCR reads with MiXCR, one entry per CDR3 protein. The sample lists some 300,000 distinct CDR3 sequences, about 82% occurring once. Relapsing-remitting disease, either stable or active, was present in the multiple sclerosis controls, who were treatment-naive patients. The sample consisted of CD8+ T cells from PBMCs. This chain connects TRBV6-2 or TRBV6-3 to TRBJ2-7; TRBD2 matches at 12 bases. The clonotype comes from a human donor with multiple sclerosis. This CDR3 is CASSYALAGGEQYF. CDR3 coding DNA: TGTGCCAGCAGTTACGCACTAGCGGGAGGCGAGCAGTACTTC.